This is a list of T cell receptor beta chains from one sample in a study of T cell changes during pregnancy in multiple sclerosis. Generated by immunoSEQ multiplex PCR, the TCRdb table keeps only in-frame clones and is missing some. Here the sample spans 93,000 or so clones, around 91% being singletons. Sequenced here: peripheral blood, sampled after pregnancy. Receptor source: a female donor with multiple sclerosis, enrolled in a pregnancy study. The CDR3 runs from the conserved cysteine through the conserved F or W. A D gene is named only where the DNA matches it firmly. The size field is filled for only some rows; it gives once, few, many or a size class.

CDR3: CASSLGGRVVQHINEQFF; DNA: TGTGCCAGCAGCTTAGGGGGGAGGGTTGTTCAACATATCAATGAGCAGTTCTTC; V: TRBV11-2; D: TRBD2; J: TRBJ2-1; size: NA
CDR3: CASSTRDRNYGYTF; DNA: TGTGCCAGCAGCACTCGGGACAGAAACTATGGCTACACCTTC; V: TRBV9; D: TRBD1; J: TRBJ1-2; size: NA
CDR3: CASSPKSGQGAGNEQFF; DNA: TGTGCCAGCAGCCCAAAGTCAGGACAGGGGGCAGGCAATGAGCAGTTCTTC; V: TRBV5-4; D: TRBD1; J: TRBJ2-1; size: NA
CDR3: CASARANEQFF; DNA: TGTGCCAGCGCCAGGGCGAATGAGCAGTTCTTC; V: TRBV6-1; D: NA; J: TRBJ2-1; size: NA
CDR3: CASSFGFSANTEAFF; DNA: TGTGCCAGCAGCTTTGGTTTCAGCGCGAACACTGAAGCTTTCTTT; V: TRBV11-2; D: NA; J: TRBJ1-1; size: NA
CDR3: CASRERGVGEQYF; DNA: TGTGCCAGCAGGGAGCGGGGGGTCGGCGAGCAGTACTTC; V: TRBV6-1; D: TRBD2; J: TRBJ2-7; size: NA
CDR3: CASSADYGYTF; DNA: TGTGCCAGCAGCGCCGACTATGGCTACACCTTC; V: TRBV9; D: NA; J: TRBJ1-2; size: NA
CDR3: CASSPRGIPNTEAFF; DNA: TGTGCCAGCAGCCCCCGGGGAATACCGAACACTGAAGCTTTCTTT; V: TRBV11-3; D: NA; J: TRBJ1-1; size: NA
CDR3: CASNPRDRGFGYTF; DNA: TGTGCCAGCAACCCAAGGGACAGAGGTTTTGGCTACACCTTC; V: TRBV28; D: TRBD1; J: TRBJ1-2; size: NA
CDR3: CAISEKREGHNEQFF; DNA: TGTGCCATCAGTGAGAAGAGGGAGGGCCACAATGAGCAGTTCTTC; V: TRBV10-3; D: TRBD2; J: TRBJ2-1; size: NA
CDR3: CASSEPGTSGSDEQFF; DNA: TGTGCCAGTAGTGAGCCCGGGACTAGCGGGAGCGATGAGCAGTTCTTC; V: TRBV19; D: TRBD2; J: TRBJ2-1; size: NA
CDR3: CASILIQGVGLEKETQYF; DNA: TGTGCCAGCATCTTGATACAGGGAGTAGGGCTAGAGAAAGAGACCCAGTACTTC; V: TRBV7-9; D: NA; J: TRBJ2-5; size: NA
CDR3: CASSTQGSDTQYF; DNA: TGTGCCAGCAGCACCCAGGGGTCGGATACGCAGTATTTT; V: TRBV7-2; D: NA; J: TRBJ2-3; size: NA
CDR3: CASSEVSGTEAFF; DNA: TGTGCCAGCAGTGAAGTCAGCGGCACTGAAGCTTTCTTT; V: TRBV25-1; D: NA; J: TRBJ1-1; size: NA
CDR3: CASRHRDRGSYEQYF; DNA: TGTGCCAGCAGGCACCGGGACAGAGGATCCTACGAGCAGTACTTC; V: TRBV6-6; D: TRBD1; J: TRBJ2-7; size: NA
CDR3: CASSLAGTGVHEQYF; DNA: TGCGCCAGCAGCTTGGCCGGGACAGGGGTCCACGAGCAGTACTTC; V: TRBV5-1; D: TRBD1; J: TRBJ2-7; size: NA
CDR3: CASRGTGNSEAFF; DNA: TGTGCCAGCAGGGGGACAGGGAACTCTGAAGCTTTCTTT; V: TRBV7-3; D: TRBD1; J: TRBJ1-1; size: once
CDR3: CASSQVGLGATIYF; DNA: TGCGCCAGCAGCCAAGTCGGTCTGGGCGCCACCATATATTTT; V: TRBV4-1; D: NA; J: TRBJ1-3; size: NA
CDR3: CATSREGESNYGYTF; DNA: TGTGCCACCAGCAGAGAGGGAGAATCTAACTATGGCTACACCTTC; V: TRBV15; D: NA; J: TRBJ1-2; size: NA
CDR3: CASSQGPYNSPLHF; DNA: TGTGCCAGCAGTCAGGGTCCCTATAATTCACCCCTCCACTTT; V: TRBV6-5; D: NA; J: TRBJ1-6; size: NA
CDR3: CASSPAQFNEKLFF; DNA: TGCGCCAGCAGCCCGGCACAGTTTAATGAAAAACTGTTTTTT; V: TRBV5-1; D: NA; J: TRBJ1-4; size: NA
CDR3: CASSRQGTDTQYF; DNA: TGTGCCAGCAGCCGACAGGGCACAGATACGCAGTATTTT; V: TRBV7-6; D: NA; J: TRBJ2-3; size: NA
CDR3: CASSLMAGGIMNTEAFF; DNA: TGTGCCAGCAGCTTAATGGCAGGAGGTATCATGAACACTGAAGCTTTCTTT; V: TRBV7-9; D: NA; J: TRBJ1-1; size: NA
CDR3: CASSVVKGDTDTQYF; DNA: TGTGCCAGCAGCGTAGTGAAGGGGGACACAGATACGCAGTATTTT; V: TRBV9; D: NA; J: TRBJ2-3; size: NA
CDR3: CSLLKSAGLTWPDTQYF; DNA: TGCAGCCTACTAAAATCGGCGGGCCTAACCTGGCCAGATACGCAGTATTTT; V: TRBV29-1; D: NA; J: TRBJ2-3; size: NA
CDR3: CASSVARTGELFF; DNA: TGTGCCAGCAGCGTAGCGCGGACCGGGGAGCTGTTTTTT; V: TRBV9; D: NA; J: TRBJ2-2; size: NA
CDR3: CASRPPPRGEAGELFF; DNA: TGTGCCAGTAGACCGCCCCCTAGAGGGGAGGCCGGGGAGCTGTTTTTT; V: TRBV19; D: NA; J: TRBJ2-2; size: NA
CDR3: CASSLGYRGLEHQPQHF; DNA: TGTGCCAGCAGCTTAGGATACAGGGGCTTGGAACATCAGCCCCAGCATTTT; V: TRBV11-3; D: TRBD1; J: TRBJ1-5; size: NA
CDR3: CASSLPGTGFRGANVLTF; DNA: TGTGCCAGCAGCTTGCCCGGGACAGGGTTTCGTGGGGCCAACGTCCTGACTTTC; V: TRBV11-3; D: TRBD1; J: TRBJ2-6; size: NA
CDR3: CASSVTSGSYEQYF; DNA: TGTGCCAGCAGCGTGACTAGCGGCTCCTACGAGCAGTACTTC; V: TRBV9; D: TRBD2; J: TRBJ2-7; size: NA
CDR3: CASSLGGTGWIGDIQYF; DNA: TGTGCCAGCAGTTTAGGGGGGACAGGGTGGATTGGGGACATTCAGTACTTC; V: TRBV28; D: TRBD1; J: TRBJ2-4; size: once
CDR3: CASSEVPEGYNEQFF; DNA: TGTGCCAGCAGTGAAGTTCCGGAGGGGTACAATGAGCAGTTCTTC; V: TRBV6-1; D: NA; J: TRBJ2-1; size: NA
CDR3: CASSGAGRSLNEQFF; DNA: TGTGCCAGCAGCGGGGCGGGAAGGTCCCTCAATGAGCAGTTCTTC; V: TRBV6-5; D: NA; J: TRBJ2-1; size: NA
CDR3: CASTDSGSYNEQFF; DNA: TGTGCCAGCACTGATAGCGGGAGCTACAATGAGCAGTTCTTC; V: TRBV6-1; D: TRBD2; J: TRBJ2-1; size: NA
CDR3: CASNNGQGTEAFF; DNA: TGCGCCAGCAATAACGGGCAGGGCACTGAAGCTTTCTTT; V: TRBV5-1; D: NA; J: TRBJ1-1; size: NA
CDR3: CASSTGQRSSYEQYF; DNA: TGTGCCAGTAGTACAGGACAGAGGAGCTCCTACGAGCAGTACTTC; V: TRBV19; D: NA; J: TRBJ2-7; size: NA
CDR3: CASSLMDWDQPQHF; DNA: TGTGCCAGCAGCTTGATGGACTGGGATCAGCCCCAGCATTTT; V: TRBV5-5; D: NA; J: TRBJ1-5; size: NA
CDR3: CASSLAQTDTQYF; DNA: TGCGCCAGCAGCTTGGCACAGACAGATACGCAGTATTTT; V: TRBV5-1; D: NA; J: TRBJ2-3; size: NA
CDR3: CASSFFLGQGTGGELFF; DNA: TGTGCCAGCAGTTTTTTTTTAGGACAGGGAACGGGCGGGGAGCTGTTTTTT; V: TRBV27; D: TRBD1; J: TRBJ2-2; size: NA
CDR3: CASSVVGGAYNEQFF; DNA: TGTGCCAGCAGCGTAGTCGGGGGGGCCTACAATGAGCAGTTCTTC; V: TRBV9; D: TRBD2; J: TRBJ2-1; size: NA
CDR3: CASSLVGTSGYTF; DNA: TGCGCCAGCAGCTTGGTCGGGACAAGTGGCTACACCTTC; V: TRBV5-1; D: NA; J: TRBJ1-2; size: once
CDR3: CASSGRGDWTGELFF; DNA: TGTGCCAGCAGCGGCCGGGGGGATTGGACCGGGGAGCTGTTTTTT; V: TRBV9; D: TRBD2; J: TRBJ2-2; size: few
CDR3: CASSETGATEAFF; DNA: TGTGCCAGCAGTGAAACAGGGGCCACTGAAGCTTTCTTT; V: TRBV6-1; D: TRBD1; J: TRBJ1-1; size: NA
CDR3: CASNPGFQNAEAFF; DNA: TGTGCCAGTAACCCAGGGTTTCAGAACGCTGAAGCTTTCTTT; V: TRBV19; D: NA; J: TRBJ1-1; size: NA
CDR3: CASSSPAEATAFF; DNA: TGTGCCAGCAGCTCCCCCGCGGAGGCTACAGCTTTCTTT; V: TRBV5-4; D: NA; J: TRBJ1-1; size: NA
CDR3: CASSFNLAGAGDTQYF; DNA: TGTGCCAGCAGCTTCAACCTAGCGGGGGCGGGAGATACGCAGTATTTT; V: TRBV7-2; D: TRBD2; J: TRBJ2-3; size: NA
CDR3: CASSGGLAGITDTQYF; DNA: TGTGCCAGCAGCGGGGGACTAGCGGGCATCACAGATACGCAGTATTTT; V: TRBV7-2; D: TRBD2; J: TRBJ2-3; size: NA
CDR3: CASSYSGTGQNLHF; DNA: TGTGCCAGCAGTTACTCCGGGACAGGGCAAAACCTCCACTTT; V: TRBV6-6; D: TRBD1; J: TRBJ1-6; size: NA
CDR3: CASSLSAGQGSNQPQHF; DNA: TGTGCCAGCAGTTTATCCGCCGGACAGGGGAGCAATCAGCCCCAGCATTTT; V: TRBV27; D: TRBD1; J: TRBJ1-5; size: NA
CDR3: CASSLLAGTPTTQYF; DNA: TGTGCCAGCAGTTTACTAGCGGGAACTCCAACGACCCAGTACTTC; V: TRBV27; D: TRBD2; J: TRBJ2-5; size: NA
CDR3: CASSQEELAGGKSSSYEQYF; DNA: TGTGCCAGCAGCCAAGAGGAACTAGCGGGGGGGAAATCGAGCTCCTACGAGCAGTACTTC; V: TRBV4-2; D: TRBD2; J: TRBJ2-7; size: once
CDR3: CASSLLGGRGNNEQFF; DNA: TGTGCCAGCAGCTTATTGGGTGGAAGGGGCAACAATGAGCAGTTCTTC; V: TRBV7-3; D: NA; J: TRBJ2-1; size: NA
CDR3: CASSLSQGSEAFF; DNA: TGTGCCAGCAGTTTATCACAAGGGAGTGAAGCTTTCTTT; V: TRBV27; D: NA; J: TRBJ1-1; size: NA